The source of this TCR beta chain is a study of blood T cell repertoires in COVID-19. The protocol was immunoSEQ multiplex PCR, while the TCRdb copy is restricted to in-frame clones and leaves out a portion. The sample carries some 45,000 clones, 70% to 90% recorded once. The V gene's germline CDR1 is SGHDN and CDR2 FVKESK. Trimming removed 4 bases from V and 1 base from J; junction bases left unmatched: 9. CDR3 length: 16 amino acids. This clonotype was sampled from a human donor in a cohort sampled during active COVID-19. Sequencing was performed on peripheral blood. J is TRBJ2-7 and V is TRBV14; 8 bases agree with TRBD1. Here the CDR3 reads CASSRGTGVASYEQYF. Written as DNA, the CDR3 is TGTGCCAGCAGCCGAGGGACAGGCGTTGCGTCCTACGAGCAGTACTTC.